This record covers a single TCR beta chain. Antigen: not known. This record comes from a study of T cell responses to AZD1222 COVID-19 vaccine. General observations from the study: Compared with day 0, the breadth and depth of the Spike-specific TCR repertoire rose significantly after two doses of AZD1222. Spike as a whole was targeted by vaccine-associated CD4 TCRs, dominant at 160-218 and 743-854.

The length of the CDR3 is 13 residues. V dropped 1 base and J dropped 6 bases, with 9 bases sitting between them. Sequenced by immunoSEQ multiplex PCR; TCRdb stores in-frame clones only, minus some. The table lists about 80,000 clones, over 75% of them singletons. Second-dose intervals of approximately 4 or approximately 12 weeks were pooled. Material: peripheral blood, obtained 28 days after the second AZD1222 dose. The chain employs TRBV12-3 or TRBV12-4 and TRBJ1-2; maybe TRBD1 (5 bases). The sequence derives from an adult who received the AZD1222 COVID-19 vaccine. The CDR3 sequence is CASSLEAGHGYTF. The CDR3 DNA follows: TGTGCCAGCAGTTTAGAGGCAGGGCATGGCTACACCTTC.